The entry below describes one T cell receptor beta chain. What it binds is not known. These data originate in a study of T cell repertoires in cytomegalovirus infection. About the study: Matching HLA type, along with CMV infection, was indicated by public TCR beta signatures.

TCRdb re-called the reads with MiXCR, one entry per CDR3 protein. The sample includes around 900,000 distinct CDR3 sequences, about a third seen only once; the top ten take around 15%. Study results and limitations: Identification of carriers of CMV plus the relevant HLA was achieved through cumulative public TCR beta family frequency. The study found HLA-C-restricted CMV-specific TCR beta clonotypes dominating the ex vivo response.

Germline assignment: CDR1 SGHVS and CDR2 FQNEAQ. The CDR3 spans 16 residues. The V and J ends lost 2 bases and 0 bases, in that order; junction bases with no gene match: 4. V and J are TRBV7-8 and TRBJ1-5, with 7 bases fitting TRBD1. The sample consisted of cultured CD8+ T cells from PBMCs, taken from culture after CMV antigen stimulation. The TCR comes from a human donor in good health (CMV status not recorded). Some clones in this sample may be carry-over from other donors' samples. CDR3 amino acids: CASSLTGTVSNQPQHF. Written as DNA, the CDR3 is TGTGCCAGCAGCTTAACCGGGACAGTTAGCAATCAGCCCCAGCATTTT.